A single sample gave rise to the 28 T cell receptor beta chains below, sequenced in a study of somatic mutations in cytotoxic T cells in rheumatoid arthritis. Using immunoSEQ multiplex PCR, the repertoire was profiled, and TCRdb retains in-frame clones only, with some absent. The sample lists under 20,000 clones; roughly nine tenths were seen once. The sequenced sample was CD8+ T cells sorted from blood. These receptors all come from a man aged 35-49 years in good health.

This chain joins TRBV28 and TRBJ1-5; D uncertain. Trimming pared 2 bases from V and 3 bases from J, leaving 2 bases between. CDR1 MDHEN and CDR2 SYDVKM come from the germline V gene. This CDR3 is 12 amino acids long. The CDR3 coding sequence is TGTGCCAGCAGTTTACCCAATCAGCCCCAGCATTTT. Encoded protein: CASSLPNQPQHF.

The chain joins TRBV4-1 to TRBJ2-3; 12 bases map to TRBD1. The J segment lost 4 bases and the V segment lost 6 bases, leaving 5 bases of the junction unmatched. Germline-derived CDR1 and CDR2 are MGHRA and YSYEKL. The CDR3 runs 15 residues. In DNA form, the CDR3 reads TGCGCCAGCAGGTCCCGGGACAGGGGGCCAGATACGCAGTATTTT. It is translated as CASRSRDRGPDTQYF.

Here the CDR3 DNA reads TGTGCCTGGAGTGTACGAGGGAGGGGGCCTTCCTACGAGCAGTACTTC. This codes for CAWSVRGRGPSYEQYF. The J gene is TRBJ2-7, the V gene TRBV30; D possibly matches TRBD1 or TRBD2 (7 bases each). Germline CDR1 reads GTSNPN; CDR2 reads SVGIG (reference sequence). The CDR3 contains 16 residues. Trimming stripped 0 bases from V and 1 base from J, with 16 bases between.

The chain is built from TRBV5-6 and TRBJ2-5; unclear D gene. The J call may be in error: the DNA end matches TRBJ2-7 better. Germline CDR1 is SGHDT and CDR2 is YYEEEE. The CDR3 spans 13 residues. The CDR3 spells CASSLGNGDEQYF. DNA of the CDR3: TGTGCCAGCAGCTTGGGTAACGGAGACGAGCAGTACTTC.

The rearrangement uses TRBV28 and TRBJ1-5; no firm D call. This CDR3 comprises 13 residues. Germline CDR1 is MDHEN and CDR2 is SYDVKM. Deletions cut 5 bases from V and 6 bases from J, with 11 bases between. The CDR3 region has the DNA TGTGCCAGCAGTCCCATACTAGGTCAGCCCCAGCATTTT. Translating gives CASSPILGQPQHF. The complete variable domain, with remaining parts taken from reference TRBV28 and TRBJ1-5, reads DVKVTQSSRYLVKRTGEKVFLECVQDMDHENMFWYRQDPGLGLRLIYFSYDVKMKEKGDIPEGYSVSREKKERFSLILESASTNQTSMYLCASSPILGQPQHFGDGTRLSIL.

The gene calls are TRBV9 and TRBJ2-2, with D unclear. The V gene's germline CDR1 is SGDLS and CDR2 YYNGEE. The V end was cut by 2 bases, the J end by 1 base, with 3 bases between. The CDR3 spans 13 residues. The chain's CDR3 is CASSVGNTGELFF. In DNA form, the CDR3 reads TGTGCCAGCAGCGTCGGGAACACCGGGGAGCTGTTTTTT.

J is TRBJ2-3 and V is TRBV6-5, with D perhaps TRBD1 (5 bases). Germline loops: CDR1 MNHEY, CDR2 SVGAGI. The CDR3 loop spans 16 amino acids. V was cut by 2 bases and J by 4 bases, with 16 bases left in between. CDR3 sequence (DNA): TGTGCCAGCAGTTACCTATCGGGCCAGGGCCCAGATACGCAGTATTTT. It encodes CASSYLSGQGPDTQYF.

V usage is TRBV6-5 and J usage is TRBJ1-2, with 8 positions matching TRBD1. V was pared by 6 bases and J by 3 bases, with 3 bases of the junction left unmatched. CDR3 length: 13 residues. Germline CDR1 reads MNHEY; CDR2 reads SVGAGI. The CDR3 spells CASSDRGHYGYTF. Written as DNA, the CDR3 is TGTGCCAGCAGCGACAGGGGCCACTATGGCTACACCTTC.

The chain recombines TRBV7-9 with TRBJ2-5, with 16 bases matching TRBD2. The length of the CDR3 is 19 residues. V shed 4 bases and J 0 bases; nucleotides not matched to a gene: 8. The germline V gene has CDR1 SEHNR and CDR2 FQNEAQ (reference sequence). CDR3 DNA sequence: TGTGCCAGCAGCTCGGGACTAGCGGGAGGGCTTCTGGACCAAGAGACCCAGTACTTC. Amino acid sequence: CASSSGLAGGLLDQETQYF.

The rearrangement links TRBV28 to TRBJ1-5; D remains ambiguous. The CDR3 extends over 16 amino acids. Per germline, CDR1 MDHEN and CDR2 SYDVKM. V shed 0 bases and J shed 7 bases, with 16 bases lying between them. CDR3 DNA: TGTGCCAGCAGTTTATGGGTCTCTCCTAAGCGACAGCCCCAGCATTTT. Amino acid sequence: CASSLWVSPKRQPQHF.

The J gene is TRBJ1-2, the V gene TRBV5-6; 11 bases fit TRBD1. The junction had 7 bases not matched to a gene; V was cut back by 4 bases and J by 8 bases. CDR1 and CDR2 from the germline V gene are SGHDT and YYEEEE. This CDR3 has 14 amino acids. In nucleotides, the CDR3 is TGTGCCAGCAGCACGGACAGGGGGCGGGAAGGCTACACCTTC. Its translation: CASSTDRGREGYTF.

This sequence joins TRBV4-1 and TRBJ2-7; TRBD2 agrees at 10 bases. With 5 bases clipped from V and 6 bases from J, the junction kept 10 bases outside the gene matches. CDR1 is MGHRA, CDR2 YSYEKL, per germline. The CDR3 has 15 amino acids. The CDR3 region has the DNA TGCGCCAGCAGCTGGAATCTAGCGGGAGTGCGCGAGCAGTACTTC. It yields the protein CASSWNLAGVREQYF.

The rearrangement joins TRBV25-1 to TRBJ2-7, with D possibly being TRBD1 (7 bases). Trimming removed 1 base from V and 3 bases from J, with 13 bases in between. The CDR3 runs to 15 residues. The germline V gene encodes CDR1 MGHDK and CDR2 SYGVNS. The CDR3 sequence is CASSESGGLNYEQYF. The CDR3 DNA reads TGTGCCAGCAGTGAATCAGGGGGGCTGAACTACGAGCAGTACTTC.

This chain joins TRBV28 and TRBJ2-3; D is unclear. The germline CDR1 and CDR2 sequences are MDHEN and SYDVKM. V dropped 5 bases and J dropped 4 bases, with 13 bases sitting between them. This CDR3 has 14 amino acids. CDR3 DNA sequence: TGTGCCAGCAGTCTCCGGATAGATCCAGATACGCAGTATTTT. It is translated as CASSLRIDPDTQYF.

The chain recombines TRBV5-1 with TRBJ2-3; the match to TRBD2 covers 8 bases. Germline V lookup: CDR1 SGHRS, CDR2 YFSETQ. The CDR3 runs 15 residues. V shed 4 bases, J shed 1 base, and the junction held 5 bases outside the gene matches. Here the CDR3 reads CASSTEAGGTDTQYF. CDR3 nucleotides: TGCGCCAGCAGCACCGAAGCGGGAGGCACAGATACGCAGTATTTT.

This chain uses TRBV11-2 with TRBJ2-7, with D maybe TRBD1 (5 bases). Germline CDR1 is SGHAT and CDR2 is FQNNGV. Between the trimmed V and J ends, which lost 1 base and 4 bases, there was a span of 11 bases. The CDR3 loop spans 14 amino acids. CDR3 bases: TGTGCCAGCAGCTTAGCAGGGAACGCTTACGAGCAGTACTTC. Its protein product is CASSLAGNAYEQYF.

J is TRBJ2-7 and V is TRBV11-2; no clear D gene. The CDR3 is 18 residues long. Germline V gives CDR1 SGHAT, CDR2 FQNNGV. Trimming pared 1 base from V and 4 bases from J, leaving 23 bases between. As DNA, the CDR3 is TGTGCCAGCAGCTTAGCTCTGGTAGGGCCTAGATCCCAGTACGAGCAGTACTTC. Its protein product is CASSLALVGPRSQYEQYF.

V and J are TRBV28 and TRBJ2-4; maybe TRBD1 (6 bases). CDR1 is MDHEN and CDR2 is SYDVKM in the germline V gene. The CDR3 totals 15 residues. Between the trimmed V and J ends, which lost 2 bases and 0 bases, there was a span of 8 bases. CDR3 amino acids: CASSLDRPAKNIQYF. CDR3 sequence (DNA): TGTGCCAGCAGTTTAGACAGGCCAGCCAAAAACATTCAGTACTTC.

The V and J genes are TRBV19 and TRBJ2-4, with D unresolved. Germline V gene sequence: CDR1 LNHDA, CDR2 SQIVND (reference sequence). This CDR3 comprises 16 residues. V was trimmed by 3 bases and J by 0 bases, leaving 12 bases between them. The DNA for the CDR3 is TGTGCCAGTAGTATCCCACTTGGGGAAGCCAAAAACATTCAGTACTTC. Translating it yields CASSIPLGEAKNIQYF.

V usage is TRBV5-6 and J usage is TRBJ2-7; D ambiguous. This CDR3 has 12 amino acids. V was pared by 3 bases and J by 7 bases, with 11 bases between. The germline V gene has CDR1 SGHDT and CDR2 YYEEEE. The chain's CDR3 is CASSSLTSEQYF. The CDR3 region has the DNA TGTGCCAGCAGCTCCCTGACTTCGGAGCAGTACTTC.

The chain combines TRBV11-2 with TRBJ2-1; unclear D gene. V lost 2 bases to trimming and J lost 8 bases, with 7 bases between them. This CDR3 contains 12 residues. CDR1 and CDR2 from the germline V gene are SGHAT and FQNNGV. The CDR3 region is CASSLTYDEQFF. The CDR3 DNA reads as TGTGCCAGCAGCTTAACTTACGATGAGCAGTTCTTC.

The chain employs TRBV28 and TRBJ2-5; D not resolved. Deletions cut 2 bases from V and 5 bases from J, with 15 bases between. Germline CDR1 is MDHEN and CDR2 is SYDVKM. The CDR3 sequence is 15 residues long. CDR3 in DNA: TGTGCCAGCAGTTTAGGGAACAGCCCCTGGGAGACCCAGTACTTC. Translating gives CASSLGNSPWETQYF. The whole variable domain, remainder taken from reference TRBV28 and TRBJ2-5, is DVKVTQSSRYLVKRTGEKVFLECVQDMDHENMFWYRQDPGLGLRLIYFSYDVKMKEKGDIPEGYSVSREKKERFSLILESASTNQTSMYLCASSLGNSPWETQYFGPGTRLLVL.

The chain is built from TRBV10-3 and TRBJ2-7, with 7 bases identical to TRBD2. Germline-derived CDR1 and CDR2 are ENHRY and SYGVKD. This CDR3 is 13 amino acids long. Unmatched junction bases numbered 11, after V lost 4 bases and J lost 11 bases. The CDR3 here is CAISGGSSTEEYF. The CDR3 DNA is TGTGCCATCAGTGGCGGGAGCTCCACTGAAGAGTACTTC.

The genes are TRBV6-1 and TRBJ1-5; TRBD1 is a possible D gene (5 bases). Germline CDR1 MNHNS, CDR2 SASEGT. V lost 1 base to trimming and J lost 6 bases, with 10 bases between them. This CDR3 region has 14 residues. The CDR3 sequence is CASSEGVGGQPQHF. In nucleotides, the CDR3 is TGTGCCAGCAGTGAAGGAGTTGGGGGTCAGCCCCAGCATTTT.

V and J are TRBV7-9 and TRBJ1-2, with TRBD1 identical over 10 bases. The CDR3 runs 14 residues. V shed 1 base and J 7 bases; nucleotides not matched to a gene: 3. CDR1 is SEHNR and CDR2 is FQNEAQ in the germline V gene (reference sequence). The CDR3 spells CASSLETGGGGYTF. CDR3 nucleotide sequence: TGTGCCAGCAGCTTAGAGACAGGGGGCGGTGGCTACACCTTC.

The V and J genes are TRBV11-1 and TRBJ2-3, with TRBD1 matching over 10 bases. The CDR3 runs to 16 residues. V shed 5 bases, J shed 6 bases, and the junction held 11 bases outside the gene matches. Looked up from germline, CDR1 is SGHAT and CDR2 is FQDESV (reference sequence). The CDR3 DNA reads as TGTGCCAGCAGCCCGCTGACAGGGGGCGATTACGATACGCAGTATTTT. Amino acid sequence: CASSPLTGGDYDTQYF. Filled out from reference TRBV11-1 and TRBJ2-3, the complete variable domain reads EAEVAQSPRYKITEKSQAVAFWCDPISGHATLYWYRQILGQGPELLVQFQDESVVDDSQLPKDRFSAERLKGVDSTLKIQPAELGDSAMYLCASSPLTGGDYDTQYFGPGTRLTVL.

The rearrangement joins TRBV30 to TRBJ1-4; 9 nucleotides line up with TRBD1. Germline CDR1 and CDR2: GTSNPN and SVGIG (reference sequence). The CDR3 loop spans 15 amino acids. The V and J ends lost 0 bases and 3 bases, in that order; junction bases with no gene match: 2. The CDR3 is CAWSVGDRANEKLFF. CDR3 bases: TGTGCCTGGAGTGTAGGGGACAGGGCTAATGAAAAACTGTTTTTT. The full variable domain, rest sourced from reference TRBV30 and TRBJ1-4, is SQTIHQWPATLVQPVGSPLSLECTVEGTSNPNLYWYRQAAGRGLQLLFYSVGIGQISSEVPQNLSASRPQDRQFILSSKKLLLSDSGFYLCAWSVGDRANEKLFFGSGTQLSVL.

The CDR3 sequence: CASSGVQTSGSHEQFF. CDR3 nucleotides: TGTGCCAGCAGTGGGGTCCAGACTAGCGGGAGCCATGAGCAGTTCTTC. The rearrangement joins TRBV27 to TRBJ2-1, with 12 bases identical to TRBD2. CDR1 MNHEY and CDR2 SMNVEV come from the germline V gene (reference sequence). The V and J ends lost 5 bases and 8 bases, in that order; junction bases with no gene match: 10. CDR3 size: 16 residues.